The present T cell receptor beta chain was sequenced within a study of blood T cell repertoires in COVID-19. About the study: Acute and convalescent COVID-19 samples came from the United States, Italy and Spain. The analysed material was cDNA or gDNA that came from T cells, B-cell-depleted T cells, or PBMCs.

V shed 1 base and J 2 bases; nucleotides not matched to a gene: 5. Germline lookup yields CDR1 SEHNR and CDR2 FQNEAQ (reference sequence). CDR3 size: 16 residues. Assay: immunoSEQ multiplex PCR; the TCRdb copy retains only in-frame clones and omits some. The sample consists of approximately 69,000 clones, roughly 82% of them appearing once. The sample consisted of peripheral blood. The chain employs TRBV7-9 and TRBJ2-3; TRBD1 matches 8 bases. The TCR sequence derives from a woman in her sixties or seventies with acute or convalescent COVID-19. CDR3 nucleotides: TGTGCCAGCAGCTTAGGGACAGGGTCACCCACAGATACGCAGTATTTT. Its protein is CASSLGTGSPTDTQYF.